What follows are 9 T cell receptor beta chains derived from one specimen sequenced in a study of PD-1 blockade in classical Hodgkin lymphoma. Here immunoSEQ multiplex PCR was the method, and the copy in TCRdb shows in-frame clones only, minus some. The repertoire holds roughly 60,000 clones, roughly 92% seen once, with about 8% in the top ten. Time point defined: cycle 4 day 1 (C4D1), after 6 weeks of nivolumab. All patients experienced relapse after autologous stem cell transplantation, and brentuximab vedotin exposure was variable. Source: peripheral blood mononuclear cells (PBMCs), taken before the fourth cycle of nivolumab. The receptors were gathered from a human donor with classical Hodgkin lymphoma.

The gene calls are TRBV11-2 and TRBJ2-1, with D perhaps TRBD2 (5 bases). CDR1 is SGHAT and CDR2 is FQNNGV in the germline V gene. The CDR3 is 16 amino acids. The V end was cut by 0 bases, the J end by 4 bases, with 13 bases between. This CDR3 is CASSLEGRGFYNEQFF. The CDR3 nucleotides are TGTGCCAGCAGCTTAGAGGGTAGAGGGTTTTACAATGAGCAGTTCTTC.

This clone was picked up one time. J is TRBJ2-5 and V is TRBV10-2; 7 bases agree with TRBD1. Near its end, the DNA agrees better with TRBJ2-7, so the J call may be wrong. Germline V lookup: CDR1 WSHSY, CDR2 SAAADI. The CDR3 contains 14 residues. CDR3 nucleotides: TGCGCCAGCACCTACTCCAGGGGGACCTACGAGCAGTACTTC. Its protein product is CASTYSRGTYEQYF.

The chain joins TRBV9 to TRBJ1-6, with D tentatively TRBD1 (6 bases). The germline V gene has CDR1 SGDLS and CDR2 YYNGEE. This CDR3 comprises 15 residues. V was clipped by 3 bases and J by 10 bases, with 17 bases between them. CDR3 in amino acids: CASSASTGGRSPLHF. The CDR3 nucleotides read TGTGCCAGCAGCGCATCGACAGGAGGAAGATCACCCCTCCACTTT.

The gene calls are TRBV27 and TRBJ2-2; unclear D gene. Trimming pared 5 bases from V and 2 bases from J, leaving 9 bases between. This CDR3 comprises 14 residues. CDR1 MNHEY and CDR2 SMNVEV come from the germline V gene (reference sequence). The CDR3 coding sequence is TGTGCCAGCAGTAGTGGCTATAACACCGGGGAGCTGTTTTTT. It translates to CASSSGYNTGELFF.

This chain links TRBV11-3 with TRBJ2-1; 10 bases map to TRBD1. Germline V gene sequence: CDR1 SGHNT, CDR2 YENEEA. This CDR3 is 15 amino acids long. V was pared by 5 bases and J by 7 bases, with 8 bases of the junction left unmatched. CDR3 loop: CASSHQGQGRNEQFF. The CDR3 DNA reads as TGTGCCAGCAGCCACCAGGGACAGGGGAGGAATGAGCAGTTCTTC.

The chain's CDR3 is CASRTGELGANVLTF. The CDR3 DNA reads TGTGCCAGCAGAACAGGGGAATTGGGGGCCAACGTCCTGACTTTC. The rearrangement links TRBV6-1 to TRBJ2-6; 7 bases map to TRBD1. V shed 6 bases, J shed 4 bases, and the junction held 6 bases outside the gene matches. The CDR3 spans 15 residues. Germline CDR1 reads MNHNS; CDR2 reads SASEGT.

The chain is built from TRBV5-1 and TRBJ2-1, with 7 positions matching TRBD2. Germline V gives CDR1 SGHRS, CDR2 YFSETQ. The CDR3 runs to 16 residues. Trimming cost V 4 bases and J 3 bases; bases outside gene matches: 10. The DNA of the CDR3 is TGCGCCAGCAGCCCCCGGGCTAGCGGTTACTACAATGAGCAGTTCTTC. Protein sequence: CASSPRASGYYNEQFF.

This clone was counted a single time. The V call is TRBV6-5, the J call TRBJ2-1; 14 bases are a match to TRBD2. Germline CDR1 reads MNHEY; CDR2 reads SVGAGI. V trimming: 5 bases; J trimming: 7 bases; junction bases outside the gene matches: 1. This CDR3 contains 14 residues. This chain's CDR3 is CASSRTSGGNEQFF. CDR3 coding DNA: TGTGCCAGCAGTAGGACTAGCGGGGGGAATGAGCAGTTCTTC.

The V gene is TRBV28, the J gene TRBJ1-1; no firm D call. V gave up 6 bases and J gave up 1 base, with 9 bases separating them. CDR1 and CDR2 from the germline V gene are MDHEN and SYDVKM. There are 13 residues in the CDR3. The CDR3 here is CASSAPGNTEAFF. DNA of the CDR3: TGTGCCAGCAGCGCCCCAGGGAACACTGAAGCTTTCTTT.